These 22 T cell receptor beta chains came from one sample sequenced in a study of blood T cell dynamics during melanoma immunotherapy. Time point in this sample: pre-treatment baseline. Generated by immunoSEQ multiplex PCR, the TCRdb table keeps only in-frame clones and is missing some. The table records over 10,000 clones, 85% to 90% of them present only once. The sequenced sample was blood, obtained from a patient treated with checkpoint blockade. These receptor sequences come from a human donor with melanoma.

On this clone: The junction and the germline gene differ at one end; a read error may be behind it. This rearrangement joins TRBV11-3 to TRBJ2-1; no clear D. This CDR3 spans 14 amino acids. Per the germline V gene, CDR1 is SGHNT and CDR2 is YENEEA. The CDR3 DNA sequence: TGTGCCAGCAGCCCTCCAGACACCCCCAATTTCTTGATCTTC. Its translation is CASSPPDTPNFLIF.

This clone was seen more than once but under ten times. J is TRBJ1-2 and V is TRBV27, with D possibly TRBD1 on 5 matching bases. CDR1 and CDR2 from the germline V gene are MNHEY and SMNVEV (reference sequence). The CDR3 runs 14 residues. Trimming removed 6 bases at V and 8 bases at J, with 19 bases between. Here the CDR3 reads CASSSPGVVGGYTF. CDR3 DNA: TGTGCCAGCAGCTCCCCGGGGGTGGTGGGCGGCTACACCTTC.

This clone has only one observation. The genes are TRBV21-1 and TRBJ1-1. TRBV21-1 represents a pseudogene. The CDR3 consists of 16 residues. The CDR3 loop reads CASRAGIATQFTEAFF. The CDR3 nucleotides are TGTGCCAGCAGGGCTGGCATAGCTACACAATTCACTGAAGCTTTCTTT.

V is TRBV7-2 and J is TRBJ2-3; unclear D gene. CDR3 length: 12 residues. V gave up 5 bases and J gave up 1 base, with 4 bases separating them. Germline V gene lookup returns CDR1 SGHTA and CDR2 FQGNSA. CDR3: CASSPRTDTQYF. The CDR3 DNA reads as TGTGCCAGCAGCCCTCGCACAGATACGCAGTATTTT.

V and J are TRBV7-3 and TRBJ1-5; D not resolved. Trimming shortened V by 2 bases and J by 6 bases, and 17 bases separated the two germline ends. CDR1 and CDR2 (germline): SGHTA, FQGTGA. This CDR3 has 16 amino acids. CDR3 protein: CASSLEGGGIGQPQHF. For the CDR3, the DNA is TGTGCCAGCAGCTTAGAGGGCGGAGGAATAGGTCAGCCCCAGCATTTT.

The chain recombines TRBV6-5 with TRBJ1-2; tentatively, D is TRBD1 (5 bases). The CDR3 has 13 residues. The ends were cut back, 2 bases at V and 7 bases at J, with 11 bases in the middle. From germline, CDR1 is MNHEY and CDR2 SVGAGI. CDR3 sequence (DNA): TGTGCCAGCAGTTACGGGCAGGGTGGTGGCTACACCTTC. Its protein is CASSYGQGGGYTF.

The chain combines TRBV5-1 with TRBJ2-1, with a tentative D call TRBD2 (6 bases). Germline V lookup: CDR1 SGHRS, CDR2 YFSETQ. CDR3 size: 16 residues. Deletions cut 7 bases from V and 0 bases from J, with 17 bases between. DNA of the CDR3: TGCGCCAGCCGAGAAGTTAGCGGCTCCTCCTACAATGAGCAGTTCTTC. Its protein is CASREVSGSSYNEQFF.

V gene TRBV25-1 combines with J gene TRBJ2-3; TRBD1 might be the D (5 bases). Germline V CDR1 and CDR2: MGHDK, SYGVNS. The CDR3 extends over 14 amino acids. Trimming pared 4 bases from V and 4 bases from J, leaving 12 bases between. CDR3 loop: CASSGEGHADTQYF. CDR3 DNA sequence: TGTGCCAGCAGTGGAGAAGGACACGCAGATACGCAGTATTTT.

V usage is TRBV19 and J usage is TRBJ1-1; 8 bases map to TRBD1. Unmatched junction bases numbered 7, after V lost 5 bases and J lost 5 bases. The CDR3 is made up of 14 amino acids. Looked up from germline, CDR1 is LNHDA and CDR2 is SQIVND (reference sequence). Here the CDR3 reads CASSLGQGQTEAFF. For the CDR3, the DNA is TGTGCCAGTAGTTTAGGACAGGGTCAGACTGAAGCTTTCTTT.

The V gene is TRBV6-5, the J gene TRBJ2-1; no firm D call. Germline V gene data show CDR1 as MNHEY and CDR2 as SVGAGI. The V end was cut by 5 bases, the J end by 0 bases, with 8 bases between. The CDR3 totals 14 residues. DNA for the CDR3: TGTGCCAGCAGTCCGGTGGGCTCCTACAATGAGCAGTTCTTC. Translation gives CASSPVGSYNEQFF.

This clone was found once. The chain couples TRBV11-2 to TRBJ2-3; 9 nucleotides match TRBD2. The V gene end was trimmed by 2 bases and the J gene end by 4 bases; junction bases not matched to a gene: 10. This CDR3 region has 17 residues. Germline V CDR1 and CDR2: SGHAT, FQNNGV. CDR3 region: CASSLTLGGRGPDTQYF. The CDR3 region has the DNA TGTGCCAGCAGCTTAACTTTAGGCGGGAGGGGCCCAGATACGCAGTATTTT.

The rearrangement joins TRBV10-2 to TRBJ1-6; D may be TRBD1 (5 bases). Germline values: CDR1 WSHSY, CDR2 SAAADI. The CDR3 is 13 residues long. Trimming left V 6 bases short and J 5 bases short, with 8 bases between. CDR3 bases: TGCGCCAGCAGAAGGGGAGATAATTCACCCCTCCACTTT. The encoded protein is CASRRGDNSPLHF.

The chain couples TRBV7-9 to TRBJ2-7, with D possibly being TRBD1 (5 bases). Trimming removed 5 bases from V and 5 bases from J, with 10 bases in between. The germline CDR1 and CDR2 sequences are SEHNR and FQNEAQ (reference sequence). The CDR3 totals 12 residues. CDR3 amino acids: CASSPRVHEQYF. CDR3 nucleotide sequence: TGTGCCAGCAGCCCCAGGGTACACGAGCAGTACTTC.

The genes are TRBV5-1 and TRBJ1-2; TRBD1 might be the D (5 bases). From germline, CDR1 is SGHRS and CDR2 YFSETQ. The CDR3 has 13 residues. V lost 0 bases and J 6 bases, leaving 9 bases between the germline ends. The CDR3 DNA reads as TGCGCCAGCAGCTTGGAGGGGCGGGATGGCTACACCTTC. This encodes CASSLEGRDGYTF.

The rearrangement joins TRBV29-1 to TRBJ2-1, with unresolved D. The germline V gene encodes CDR1 SQVTM and CDR2 ANQGSEA. The CDR3 length is 11 residues. V lost 3 bases and J 7 bases, leaving 7 bases between the germline ends. The CDR3 region has the DNA TGCAGCGTTGAGGTGGGGAATGAGCAGTTCTTC. This translates into CSVEVGNEQFF.

This chain joins TRBV7-9 and TRBJ2-1; D not certain. The germline V gene has CDR1 SEHNR and CDR2 FQNEAQ (reference sequence). The CDR3 spans 13 residues. V dropped 7 bases and J dropped 4 bases, with 11 bases sitting between them. The CDR3 sequence: CASMLTLYNEQFF. In DNA, the CDR3 is TGTGCCAGCATGCTGACTCTTTACAATGAGCAGTTCTTC.

The rearrangement links TRBV5-1 to TRBJ1-1; D not resolved. The CDR3 runs 14 residues. V dropped 0 bases and J dropped 1 base, with 7 bases sitting between them. The germline V gene encodes CDR1 SGHRS and CDR2 YFSETQ. The DNA for the CDR3 is TGCGCCAGCAGCTTGGGGGCCGGGAACACTGAAGCTTTCTTT. Its protein is CASSLGAGNTEAFF.

This chain connects TRBV2 to TRBJ2-3, with TRBD1 identical over 8 bases. CDR3 length equals 18 residues. Germline CDR1 reads SNHLY; CDR2 reads FYNNEI. Trimming removed 6 bases from V and 1 base from J; junction bases left unmatched: 15. The CDR3: CASSLVGTGWERTDTQYF. CDR3 bases: TGTGCCAGCAGCTTAGTAGGGACAGGATGGGAGCGCACAGATACGCAGTATTTT. Drawing the rest from reference TRBV2 and TRBJ2-3, the complete variable domain is EPEVTQTPSHQVTQMGQEVILRCVPISNHLYFYWYRQILGQKVEFLVSFYNNEISEKSEIFDDQFSVERPDGSNFTLKIRSTKLEDSAMYFCASSLVGTGWERTDTQYFGPGTRLTVL.

This sequence joins TRBV11-3 and TRBJ2-1; 7 bases agree with TRBD1. CDR3 length: 15 amino acids. With V trimmed by 5 bases and J by 2 bases, 6 bases remained unmatched. Looked up from germline, CDR1 is SGHNT and CDR2 is YENEEA. CDR3 in amino acids: CASSPRDRTYNEQFF. CDR3 in DNA: TGTGCCAGCAGCCCCCGGGACAGAACCTACAATGAGCAGTTCTTC.

The genes are TRBV29-1 and TRBJ1-2; 10 bases are a match to TRBD1. The CDR3 runs to 12 residues. Germline V lookup: CDR1 SQVTM, CDR2 ANQGSEA. The trim removed 3 bases at V and 10 bases at J, leaving 5 bases unmatched. The chain's CDR3 is CSVDGQGGVYTF. The CDR3 DNA sequence: TGCAGCGTTGACGGACAGGGGGGTGTCTACACCTTC.

V is TRBV19 and J is TRBJ1-1, with 8 bases matching TRBD1. Germline V gene lookup returns CDR1 LNHDA and CDR2 SQIVND (reference sequence). The CDR3 contains 14 residues. V gave up 6 bases and J gave up 5 bases; unmatched junction bases: 8. Here the CDR3 reads CASRAGGVWTEAFF. DNA of the CDR3: TGTGCCAGTAGGGCAGGGGGCGTGTGGACTGAAGCTTTCTTT.

The V gene is TRBV4-1, the J gene TRBJ1-2; tentatively, D is TRBD1 (5 bases). CDR1 and CDR2 from the germline V gene are MGHRA and YSYEKL. V was pared by 0 bases and J by 4 bases, with 12 bases between. The CDR3 has 15 amino acids. CDR3 residues: CASSQDVTALYGYTF. The CDR3, as DNA: TGCGCCAGCAGCCAAGATGTGACAGCTCTCTATGGCTACACCTTC.